The clone carrying this T cell receptor beta chain was observed a handful of times. Antigen specificity is unknown. The sample originates from a study of beta chain features in type 1 diabetes. Per the germline V gene, CDR1 is MGHRA and CDR2 is YSYEKL. The CDR3 has 16 amino acids. V was clipped by 3 bases and J by 3 bases, with 15 bases between them. Study-level findings and limits: A closer apparent resemblance between naive, central memory and Treg TCRB repertoires was seen in patients than in healthy donors. Lower insertion and higher deletion counts appeared at VDJ junctions in type 1 diabetes patients.

Naive, central memory, regulatory and stem cell-like memory cells within the CD4+ compartment were sorted using CD45RO/CCR7/CD25/CD127/CD95/CD27. Reverse transcribing all isolated RNA meant expressed TCRB transcripts were sequenced. Libraries were prepared by immunoSEQ multiplex PCR; TCRdb keeps only in-frame clonotypes and omits some of them. The sample contains some 270,000 clones, 8% of which appear only once. Sequenced: central memory CD4+ T cells from blood. V usage is TRBV4-1 and J usage is TRBJ2-1; the D is unclear. This TCR came from a woman in her late teens or twenties in good health. CDR3 DNA: TGCGCCAGCAGCCAGCTTGACTTGTTGATCTACAATGAGCAGTTCTTC. Encoded protein: CASSQLDLLIYNEQFF.